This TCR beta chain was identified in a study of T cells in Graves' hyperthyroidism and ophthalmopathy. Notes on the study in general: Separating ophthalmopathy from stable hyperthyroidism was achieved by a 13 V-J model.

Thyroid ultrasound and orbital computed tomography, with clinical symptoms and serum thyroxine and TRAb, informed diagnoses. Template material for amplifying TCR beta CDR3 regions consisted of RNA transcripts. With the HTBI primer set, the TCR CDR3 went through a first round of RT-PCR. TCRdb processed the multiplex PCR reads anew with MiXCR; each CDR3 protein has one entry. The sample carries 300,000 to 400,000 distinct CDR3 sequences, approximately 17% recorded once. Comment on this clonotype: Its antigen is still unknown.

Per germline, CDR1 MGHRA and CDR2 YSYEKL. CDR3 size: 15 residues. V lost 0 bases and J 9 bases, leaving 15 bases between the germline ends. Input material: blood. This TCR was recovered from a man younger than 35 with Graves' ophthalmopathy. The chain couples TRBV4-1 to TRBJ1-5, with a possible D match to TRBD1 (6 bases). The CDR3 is CASSQDLQGGLPQHF. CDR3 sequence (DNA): TGCGCCAGCAGCCAAGATTTACAGGGAGGACTGCCCCAGCATTTT.